This passage covers 28 T cell receptor beta chains from one sample sequenced in a study of cytotoxic CD8 clonotypes in ibrutinib-treated CLL. Data came from immunoSEQ multiplex PCR; TCRdb stores just in-frame clones and leaves some out. Of 50,000 to 65,000 clones listed, 57% are singletons. Sample: PBMCs, taken after 12 months of ibrutinib treatment. These receptors all come from a human donor with chronic lymphocytic leukemia.

The CDR3 region has the DNA TGTGCCAGCAGTTCGCCCTCGGACCCTTTTTGGGGCTACACCTTC. Encoded protein: CASSSPSDPFWGYTF. This chain connects TRBV7-9 to TRBJ1-2; D is ambiguous. V lost 6 bases and J 8 bases, leaving 22 bases between the germline ends. Germline assignment: CDR1 SEHNR and CDR2 FQNEAQ (reference sequence). The CDR3 consists of 15 residues.

This clone was detected ten times or more. As DNA, the CDR3 is TGTGCCACCAGCAGAGATGGGCTGAGCATGTTCTTC. This translates into CATSRDGLSMFF. The chain employs TRBV15 and TRBJ2-1, with D hard to call. Trimming stripped 0 bases from V and 15 bases from J, with 12 bases between. This CDR3 has 12 residues. The germline V gene encodes CDR1 LNHNV and CDR2 YYDKDF (reference sequence). The full variable domain, with the rest looked up from reference TRBV15 and TRBJ2-1, is DAMVIQNPRYQVTQFGKPVTLSCSQTLNHNVMYWYQQKSSQAPKLLFHYYDKDFNNEADTPDNFQSRRPNTSFCFLDIRSPGLGDTAMYLCATSRDGLSMFFGPGTRLTVL.

The chain is built from TRBV4-1 and TRBJ2-1, with 9 bases aligning to TRBD2. Germline V lookup: CDR1 MGHRA, CDR2 YSYEKL. This CDR3 comprises 16 residues. Losses at the gene ends were 1 base for V and 6 bases for J; bases not matched to a gene: 7. CDR3 region: CASSQVPAGGGNEQFF. Here the CDR3 DNA reads TGCGCCAGCAGCCAAGTACCAGCGGGGGGTGGCAATGAGCAGTTCTTC.

This clone was recorded only once. Written as DNA, the CDR3 is TGTGCCAGCAGAGGACAGGGGGCTGGGAGTGAAGCTTTCTTT. Protein sequence: CASRGQGAGSEAFF. The chain has TRBV25-1 and TRBJ1-1; TRBD1 matches at 11 bases. Losses at the gene ends were 6 bases for V and 7 bases for J; bases not matched to a gene: 7. The CDR3 runs to 14 residues. Germline CDR1 reads MGHDK; CDR2 reads SYGVNS.

This clone was seen many times. The chain joins TRBV5-4 to TRBJ1-1; D is undetermined. The CDR3 sequence is 15 residues long. V lost 4 bases and J 2 bases, leaving 15 bases between the germline ends. Germline-derived CDR1 and CDR2 are SGHNT and YYREEE (reference sequence). The CDR3 nucleotides read TGTGCCAGCAGCGCCCGGGGTGGAGCCAACACTGAAGCTTTCTTT. Amino acid sequence: CASSARGGANTEAFF.

This clone appeared a few times. The CDR3 here is CASKPGLAGYEQYF. The CDR3 coding sequence is TGTGCCAGTAAACCGGGACTAGCTGGGTACGAGCAGTACTTC. The rearrangement joins TRBV19 to TRBJ2-7; 9 positions agree with TRBD2. Germline CDR1 LNHDA, CDR2 SQIVND (reference sequence). The CDR3 totals 14 residues. Trimming removed 7 bases from V and 4 bases from J; junction bases left unmatched: 8.

This clone qualifies as medium-sized. The V and J genes are TRBV2 and TRBJ1-2; D ambiguous. Germline V gene lookup returns CDR1 SNHLY and CDR2 FYNNEI. The V gene lost 3 bases and the J gene lost 4 bases, with 6 bases spanning the gap. The CDR3 has 12 residues. The CDR3 sequence: CASSDTSYGYTF. CDR3 in DNA: TGTGCCAGCAGTGATACCAGCTATGGCTACACCTTC.

This clone appeared once. J is TRBJ2-3 and V is TRBV6-5; perhaps D is TRBD1 or TRBD2 (5 bases each). The CDR3 contains 16 residues. Germline V gene data show CDR1 as MNHEY and CDR2 as SVGAGI. Deletions cut 1 base from V and 2 bases from J, with 13 bases between. This chain's CDR3 is CASSYLGVGVTDTQYF. For the CDR3, the DNA is TGTGCCAGCAGTTACTTGGGGGTCGGGGTCACAGATACGCAGTATTTT.

The rearrangement links TRBV6-1 to TRBJ2-7; D gene ambiguous. The CDR3 runs 16 residues. V gave up 2 bases and J gave up 4 bases, with 18 bases separating them. Germline V lookup: CDR1 MNHNS, CDR2 SASEGT. CDR3 amino acids: CASSELGKLFSYEQYF. CDR3 coding DNA: TGTGCCAGCAGTGAATTAGGAAAACTGTTTAGTTACGAGCAGTACTTC.

By sample fraction, this clone is medium-sized (0.01 to 0.1%). This sequence joins TRBV6-1 and TRBJ2-7; D may be TRBD1 or TRBD2 (5 bases each). The germline CDR1 and CDR2 sequences are MNHNS and SASEGT. V was trimmed by 5 bases and J by 4 bases, leaving 9 bases between them. The CDR3 extends over 12 amino acids. The CDR3 sequence: CASSLEGYEQYF. In DNA, the CDR3 is TGTGCCAGCAGTCTAGAGGGGTACGAGCAGTACTTC.

The chain couples TRBV28 to TRBJ1-2; a possible D gene is TRBD1 (6 bases). The CDR3 consists of 16 residues. V gave up 3 bases and J gave up 3 bases, with 17 bases separating them. The germline CDR1 and CDR2 sequences are MDHEN and SYDVKM. The CDR3 nucleotides are TGTGCCAGCAGTTTCGTAACAGGGTCCTTCTACTATGGCTACACCTTC. It is translated as CASSFVTGSFYYGYTF.

For this clone: A much more abundant neighbour one base away suggests this may be a read error. CDR3 region: CASSTRITGAVNTETFF. In nucleotides, the CDR3 is TGTGCCAGCAGCACGCGCATAACAGGGGCCGTGAACACTGAAACTTTCTTT. The chain couples TRBV7-8 to TRBJ1-1; TRBD1 matches at 7 bases. CDR3 length: 17 amino acids. Germline V gene lookup returns CDR1 SGHVS and CDR2 FQNEAQ. The whole variable domain, remainder taken from reference TRBV7-8 and TRBJ1-1, is GAGVSQSPRYKVAKRGQDVALRCDPISGHVSLFWYQQALGQGPEFLTYFQNEAQLDKSGLPSDRFFAERPEGSVSTLKIQRTQQEDSAVYLCASSTRITGAVNTETFFGQGTRLTVV.

The V gene is TRBV5-4, the J gene TRBJ2-3; 7 bases map to TRBD2. The CDR3 consists of 16 residues. The V gene end was trimmed by 4 bases and the J gene end by 2 bases; junction bases not matched to a gene: 10. The germline CDR1 and CDR2 sequences are SGHNT and YYREEE (reference sequence). The CDR3 here is CASSAGDSRATDTQYF. CDR3 DNA: TGTGCCAGCAGCGCGGGGGACTCCCGAGCCACAGATACGCAGTATTTT.

The table lists this clone with many counts. The rearrangement links TRBV29-1 to TRBJ1-2, with D possibly TRBD1 on 5 matching bases. Germline V gives CDR1 SQVTM, CDR2 ANQGSEA. V was clipped by 6 bases and J by 4 bases, with 12 bases between them. The CDR3 totals 12 residues. CDR3 protein: CSVSRGLYGYTF. The CDR3 DNA reads as TGCAGCGTCTCAAGGGGACTCTATGGCTACACCTTC.

This chain links TRBV5-1 with TRBJ1-6; D unclear. The CDR3 is 14 residues long. Germline V gene data show CDR1 as SGHRS and CDR2 as YFSETQ. V lost 0 bases and J 4 bases, leaving 5 bases between the germline ends. The CDR3 DNA is TGCGCCAGCAGCTTGGACAGTTATAATTCACCCCTCCACTTT. It yields the protein CASSLDSYNSPLHF.

The chain has TRBV29-1 and TRBJ2-7; D may be TRBD2 (6 bases). V lost 7 bases and J lost 7, with 17 bases in between. CDR1 is SQVTM, CDR2 ANQGSEA, per germline. This CDR3 spans 12 amino acids. The CDR3 bases are TGCAGCGGAAGGACCGGGGCGGGGGAGCAGTACTTC. Amino acids: CSGRTGAGEQYF.

The gene calls are TRBV10-3 and TRBJ2-2; no reliable D call. CDR1 is ENHRY and CDR2 is SYGVKD in the germline V gene. The CDR3 is 15 residues long. The V end was cut by 3 bases, the J end by 4 bases, with 12 bases between. The CDR3 sequence is CAISDYNEPTGELFF. DNA for the CDR3: TGTGCCATCAGTGATTATAACGAACCCACCGGGGAGCTGTTTTTT.

This clone was seen just once. This CDR3 is CASSFEGGGLEGYTF. CDR3 bases: TGTGCCAGCAGCTTCGAGGGCGGAGGTTTAGAAGGCTACACCTTC. This sequence joins TRBV7-2 and TRBJ1-2; D is undetermined. This CDR3 contains 15 residues. The V and J ends lost 3 bases and 8 bases respectively, with 19 bases between them. Germline V gene lookup returns CDR1 SGHTA and CDR2 FQGNSA. The variable domain in full, with the rest retrieved from reference TRBV7-2 and TRBJ1-2, is GAGVSQSPSNKVTEKGKDVELRCDPISGHTALYWYRQSLGQGLEFLIYFQGNSAPDKSGLPSDRFSAERTGGSVSTLTIQRTQQEDSAVYLCASSFEGGGLEGYTFGSGTRLTVV.

The chain couples TRBV29-1 to TRBJ1-3; no firm D call. Germline CDR1 is SQVTM and CDR2 is ANQGSEA. This CDR3 is built from 11 residues. V lost 7 bases to trimming and J lost 4 bases, with 8 bases between them. CDR3 DNA sequence: TGCAGCGCCGAGTGGGGAAACACCATATATTTT. This codes for CSAEWGNTIYF.

This chain connects TRBV18 to TRBJ1-4; D unclear. Between the trimmed V and J ends, which lost 1 base and 8 bases, there was a span of 2 bases. The V gene's germline CDR1 is KGHSH and CDR2 LQKENI. This CDR3 region has 11 residues. The CDR3 sequence is CASSPREKLFF. CDR3 nucleotide sequence: TGTGCCAGCTCACCACGGGAAAAACTGTTTTTT.

This clone was seen more than once but under ten times. The gene calls are TRBV29-1 and TRBJ2-3; D perhaps matches TRBD1 (5 bases). CDR1 and CDR2 from the germline V gene are SQVTM and ANQGSEA. The CDR3 extends over 14 amino acids. V lost 7 bases to trimming and J lost 2 bases, with 16 bases between them. This CDR3 is CSGRPKGYTDTQYF. The DNA of the CDR3 is TGCAGCGGCCGCCCTAAGGGGTACACAGATACGCAGTATTTT.

This clone has just a few counts. This chain links TRBV4-2 with TRBJ1-2, with 7 bases fitting TRBD1. The germline CDR1 and CDR2 sequences are LGHNA and YNFKEQ. The length of the CDR3 is 14 residues. V was clipped by 4 bases and J by 3 bases; unmatched bases: 5. The CDR3 nucleotides read TGTGCCAGCAGCCCCCGACAGGGTGACTATGGCTACACCTTC. Its protein product is CASSPRQGDYGYTF.

V is TRBV7-6 and J is TRBJ2-5; TRBD2 agrees at 7 bases. Unmatched junction bases numbered 13, after V lost 4 bases and J lost 5 bases. The CDR3 is made up of 16 amino acids. The germline CDR1 and CDR2 sequences are SGHVS and FNYEAQ. CDR3 protein: CASSSSPTGGAETQYF. The CDR3, as DNA: TGTGCCAGCAGCTCCAGCCCCACGGGAGGAGCGGAGACCCAGTACTTC.

The genes are TRBV5-6 and TRBJ2-5; possibly TRBD1 or TRBD2 for D (5 bases each). Trimming shortened V by 4 bases and J by 2 bases, and 12 bases separated the two germline ends. Germline CDR1 is SGHDT and CDR2 is YYEEEE. This CDR3 has 14 amino acids. CDR3 amino acids: CASSPGRLQETQYF. The CDR3 DNA follows: TGTGCCAGCAGCCCGGGACGGCTTCAAGAGACCCAGTACTTC.

The gene calls are TRBV11-2 and TRBJ2-1; D gene ambiguous. Germline V CDR1 and CDR2: SGHAT, FQNNGV. The CDR3 has 11 residues. Trimming took 4 bases from V and 12 from J, leaving 10 bases between them. This CDR3 is CASSSAKGQFF. The CDR3 DNA sequence: TGTGCCAGCAGCTCAGCAAAGGGGCAGTTCTTC.

This clone showed up just once. The chain is built from TRBV5-1 and TRBJ2-3; 13 nucleotides align to TRBD2. Germline V gives CDR1 SGHRS, CDR2 YFSETQ. CDR3 size: 18 residues. J lost 2 bases, V lost 3 bases, and 9 bases had no gene match. The CDR3 sequence: CASSSHPGTSGITDTQYF. The CDR3 DNA reads as TGCGCCAGCAGCTCTCATCCAGGGACTAGCGGGATCACAGATACGCAGTATTTT.

The chain employs TRBV18 and TRBJ2-1; TRBD2 agrees at 16 bases. The CDR3 has 16 residues. The J segment lost 8 bases and the V segment lost 3 bases, leaving 4 bases of the junction unmatched. Germline CDR1 and CDR2: KGHSH and LQKENI. CDR3 sequence reads: CASSPGLAGGPHEQFF. In DNA form, the CDR3 reads TGTGCCAGCTCACCGGGACTAGCGGGAGGGCCCCATGAGCAGTTCTTC.

This chain links TRBV5-6 with TRBJ1-6; D remains ambiguous. The germline CDR1 and CDR2 sequences are SGHDT and YYEEEE. Trimming removed 0 bases at V and 3 bases at J, with 4 bases between. The CDR3 extends over 14 amino acids. The CDR3 loop is CASSLGGYNSPLHF. The CDR3, as DNA: TGTGCCAGCAGCTTGGGGGGCTATAATTCACCCCTCCACTTT.